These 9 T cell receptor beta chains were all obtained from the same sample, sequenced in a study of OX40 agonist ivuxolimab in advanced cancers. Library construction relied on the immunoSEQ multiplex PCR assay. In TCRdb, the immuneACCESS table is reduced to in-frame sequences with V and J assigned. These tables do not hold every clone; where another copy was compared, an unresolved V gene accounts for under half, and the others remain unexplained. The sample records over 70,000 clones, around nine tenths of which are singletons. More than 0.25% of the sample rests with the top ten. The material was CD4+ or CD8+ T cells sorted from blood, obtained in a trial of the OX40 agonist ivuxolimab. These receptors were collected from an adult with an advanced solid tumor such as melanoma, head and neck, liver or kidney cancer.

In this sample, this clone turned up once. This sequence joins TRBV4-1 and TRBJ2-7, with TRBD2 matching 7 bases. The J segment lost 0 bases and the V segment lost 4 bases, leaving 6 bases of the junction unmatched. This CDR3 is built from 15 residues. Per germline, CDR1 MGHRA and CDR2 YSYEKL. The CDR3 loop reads CASSPAGLRSYEQYF. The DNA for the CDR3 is TGCGCCAGCAGCCCGGCGGGACTACGCTCCTACGAGCAGTACTTC.

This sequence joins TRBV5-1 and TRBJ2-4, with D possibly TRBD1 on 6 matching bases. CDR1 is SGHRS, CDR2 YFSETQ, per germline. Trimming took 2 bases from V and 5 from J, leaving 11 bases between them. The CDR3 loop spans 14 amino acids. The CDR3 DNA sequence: TGCGCCAGCAGCTTAGGATGGGGGCAAAACATTCAGTACTTC. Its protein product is CASSLGWGQNIQYF.

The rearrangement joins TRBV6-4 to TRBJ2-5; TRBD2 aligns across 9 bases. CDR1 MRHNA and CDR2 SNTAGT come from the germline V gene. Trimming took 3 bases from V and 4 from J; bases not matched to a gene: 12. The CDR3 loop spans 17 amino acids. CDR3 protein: CASSEGERGDRRETQYF. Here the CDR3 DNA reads TGTGCCAGCAGTGAAGGGGAGCGGGGGGATAGAAGAGAGACCCAGTACTTC.

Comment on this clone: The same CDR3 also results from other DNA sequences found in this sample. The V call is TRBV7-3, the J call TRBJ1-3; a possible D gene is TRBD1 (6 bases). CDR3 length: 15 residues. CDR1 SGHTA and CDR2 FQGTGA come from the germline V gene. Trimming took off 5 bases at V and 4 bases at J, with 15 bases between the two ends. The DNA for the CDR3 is TGTGCCAGCAGCCCTCGTCCAGGGACAGGAAACACCATATATTTT. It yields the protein CASSPRPGTGNTIYF. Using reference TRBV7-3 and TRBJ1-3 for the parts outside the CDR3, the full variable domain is GAGVSQTPSNKVTEKGKYVELRCDPISGHTALYWYRQSLGQGPEFLIYFQGTGAADDSGLPNDRFFAVRPEGSVSTLKIQRTERGDSAVYLCASSPRPGTGNTIYFGEGSWLTVV.

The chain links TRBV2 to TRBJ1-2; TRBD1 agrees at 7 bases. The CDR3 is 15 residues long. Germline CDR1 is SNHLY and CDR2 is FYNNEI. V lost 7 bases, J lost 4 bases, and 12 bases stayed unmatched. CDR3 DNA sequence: TGTGCCAGCATTCGGAGAGGGGGCCGGGGCTATGGCTACACCTTC. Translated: CASIRRGGRGYGYTF.

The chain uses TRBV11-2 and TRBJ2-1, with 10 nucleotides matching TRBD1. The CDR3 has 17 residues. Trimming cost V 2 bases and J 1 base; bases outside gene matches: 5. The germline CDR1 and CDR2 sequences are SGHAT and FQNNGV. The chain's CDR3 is CASSLRDRGNSYNEQFF. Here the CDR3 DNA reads TGTGCCAGCAGCTTAAGGGACAGGGGAAATTCCTACAATGAGCAGTTCTTC.

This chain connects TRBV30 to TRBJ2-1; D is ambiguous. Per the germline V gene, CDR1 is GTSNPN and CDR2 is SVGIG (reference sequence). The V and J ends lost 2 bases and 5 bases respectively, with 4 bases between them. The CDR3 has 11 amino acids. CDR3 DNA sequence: TGTGCCTGGAGTCGGGACAATGAGCAGTTCTTC. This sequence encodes CAWSRDNEQFF. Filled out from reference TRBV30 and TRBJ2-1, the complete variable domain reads SQTIHQWPATLVQPVGSPLSLECTVEGTSNPNLYWYRQAAGRGLQLLFYSVGIGQISSEVPQNLSASRPQDRQFILSSKKLLLSDSGFYLCAWSRDNEQFFGPGTRLTVL.

The chain's CDR3 is CASSIEGQGAAKNIQYF. DNA for the CDR3: TGTGCCAGTAGTATAGAGGGCCAGGGAGCGGCCAAAAACATTCAGTACTTC. This chain connects TRBV19 to TRBJ2-4; D assignment may be TRBD1 or TRBD2 (5 bases each). The CDR3 covers 17 residues. The germline V gene encodes CDR1 LNHDA and CDR2 SQIVND (reference sequence). Trimming left V 0 bases short and J 1 base short, with 13 bases between.

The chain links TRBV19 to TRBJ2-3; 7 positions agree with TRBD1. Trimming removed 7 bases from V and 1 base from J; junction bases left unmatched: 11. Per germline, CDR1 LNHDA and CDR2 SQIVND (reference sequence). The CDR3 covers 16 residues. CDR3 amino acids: CASIKTGAEGTDTQYF. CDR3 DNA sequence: TGTGCCAGTATAAAAACAGGGGCGGAGGGCACAGATACGCAGTATTTT.